This T cell receptor (beta chain) stems from a study of blood T cell repertoires in COVID-19. For the study at large: The United States, Italy and Spain were the sources of the acute and convalescent COVID-19 samples.

Only a few counts were recorded for this clone. As originally analysed: Amplification of reference gene primers was used by the study to estimate nucleated cell counts. Sequencing was performed with immunoSEQ multiplex PCR; in TCRdb, only in-frame clones are kept and a portion is missing. V and J calls and clone size are copied from that table; D and trimming were computed from the DNA. The sample has 300,000 to 350,000 clones, nearly 90% seen once; the top ten hold 3.5% to 4.5%. Adults between roughly 18 and 89 years of age took part from 20 to 25 US areas. The CDR3 contains 15 residues. CDR1 and CDR2 from the germline V gene are LNHDA and SQIVND (reference sequence). V lost 8 bases and J lost 6, with 20 bases in between.

J is TRBJ1-5 and V is TRBV19; tentative D call: TRBD1 (5 bases). Sequencing input: PBMCs or T cells enriched from blood (not recorded which). The TCR comes from a woman aged 18-29 years with acute COVID-19. CDR3 loop: CASEAPGGIAQPQHF. The CDR3 DNA reads as TGTGCCAGTGAGGCCCCCGGGGGGATAGCTCAGCCCCAGCATTTT.